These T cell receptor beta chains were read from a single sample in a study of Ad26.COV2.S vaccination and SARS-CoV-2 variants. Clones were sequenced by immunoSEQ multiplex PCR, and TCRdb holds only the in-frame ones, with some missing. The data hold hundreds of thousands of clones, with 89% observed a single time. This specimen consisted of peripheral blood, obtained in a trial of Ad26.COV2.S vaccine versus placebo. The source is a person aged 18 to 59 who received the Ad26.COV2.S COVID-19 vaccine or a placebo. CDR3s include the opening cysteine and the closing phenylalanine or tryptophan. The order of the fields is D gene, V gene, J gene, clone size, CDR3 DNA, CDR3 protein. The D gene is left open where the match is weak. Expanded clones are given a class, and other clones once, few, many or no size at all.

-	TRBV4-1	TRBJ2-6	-	TGCGCCAGCAGCCAACACCCGCTGGCCTCTGGGGCCAACGTCCTGACTTTC	CASSQHPLASGANVLTF
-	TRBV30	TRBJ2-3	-	TGTGCCTGGAGTGTTAAAGCAGGCACAGATACGCAGTATTTT	CAWSVKAGTDTQYF
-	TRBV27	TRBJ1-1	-	TGTGCCAGCAGTTCAATAGGGGGAAGCACTGAAGCTTTCTTT	CASSSIGGSTEAFF
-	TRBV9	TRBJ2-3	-	TGTGCCAGCAACCCCTCCAGGGAAACAGATACGCAGTATTTT	CASNPSRETDTQYF
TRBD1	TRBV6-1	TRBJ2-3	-	TGTGCCAGCAGTGAAGGGACAGGGGGCGCAGATACGCAGTATTTT	CASSEGTGGADTQYF
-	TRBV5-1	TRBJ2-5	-	TGCGCCAGCAGCTTGCAACTAGTGGGAGAGACCCAGTACTTC	CASSLQLVGETQYF
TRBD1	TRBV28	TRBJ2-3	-	TGTGCCAGCAGTTCAGGGGGCGCGTCAGATACGCAGTATTTT	CASSSGGASDTQYF
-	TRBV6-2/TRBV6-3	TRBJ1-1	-	TGTGCCAGCAGTTACTCCGCAGGGGCCACTGAAGCTTTCTTT	CASSYSAGATEAFF
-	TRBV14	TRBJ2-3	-	TGTGCCAGCGCCCCTCGAGGAGAGAGCACAGATACGCAGTATTTT	CASAPRGESTDTQYF
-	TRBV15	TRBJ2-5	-	TGTGCCACCAGCCGAGATCAAGAGACCCAGTACTTC	CATSRDQETQYF
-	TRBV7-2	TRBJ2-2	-	TGTGCCAGCAGCTCCCAGGAGGGCCTAGGTGTCACCGGGGAGCTGTTTTTT	CASSSQEGLGVTGELFF
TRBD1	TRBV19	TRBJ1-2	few	TGTGCCAGTAGTATAGGAACCTCCGGGACAGGGCGTACTAACTATGGCTACACCTTC	CASSIGTSGTGRTNYGYTF
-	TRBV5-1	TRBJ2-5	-	TGCGCCAGCATGAGCGAATCCAACCGAGAGACCCAGTACTTC	CASMSESNRETQYF
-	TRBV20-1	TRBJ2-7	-	TGCAGTGCTAGTAGCCCCCGGGCCTCCTACGAGCAGTACTTC	CSASSPRASYEQYF
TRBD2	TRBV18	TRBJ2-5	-	TGTGCCAGCTCACCAGACGGTAGCGGGGAGACCCAGTACTTC	CASSPDGSGETQYF
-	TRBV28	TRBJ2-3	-	TGTGCCAGCATGGGGGGTATATACACAGATACGCAGTATTTT	CASMGGIYTDTQYF
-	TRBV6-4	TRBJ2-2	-	TGTGCCAGCAGTGAGGGGGAGACCGGGGAGCTGTTTTTT	CASSEGETGELFF
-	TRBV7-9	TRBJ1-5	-	TGTGCCAGCTCCGAGGGGGTTGGGGTCAGTCAGCCCCAGCATTTT	CASSEGVGVSQPQHF
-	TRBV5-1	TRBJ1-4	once	TGCGCCAGCAGCTTGGCCTCAAATTGGCGTCTCGGTGAAAAACTGTTTTTT	CASSLASNWRLGEKLFF
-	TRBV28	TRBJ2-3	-	TGTGCCAGCGGGAGAGTGGGCGGCACAGATACGCAGTATTTT	CASGRVGGTDTQYF
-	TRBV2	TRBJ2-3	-	TGTGCCAGCATAAAACTCCCCCCCACAGATACGCAGTATTTT	CASIKLPPTDTQYF
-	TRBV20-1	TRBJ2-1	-	TGCAGTGCTAGTCCCACCCACACCGGAGGTAGATTGTTCTTC	CSASPTHTGGRLFF
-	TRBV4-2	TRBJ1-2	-	TGTGCCAGCAGCCAAGATCAGGGGCTCGGGACCGGGTTC	CASSQDQGLGTGF
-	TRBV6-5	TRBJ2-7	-	TGTGCCAGCAGTCTACGACAGCCCTACGAGCAGTACTTC	CASSLRQPYEQYF
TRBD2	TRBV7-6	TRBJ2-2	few	TGTGCCAGCAGCCCCCGGACTAGCCTAAGCACCGGGGAGCTGTTTTTT	CASSPRTSLSTGELFF
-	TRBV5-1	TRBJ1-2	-	TGCGCCAGCAGCTTGGCGGGGGAATATGGCTACACCTTC	CASSLAGEYGYTF
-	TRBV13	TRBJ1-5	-	TGTGCCAGCAGCTTTTCGAGGGGTCAGCCCCAGCATTTT	CASSFSRGQPQHF
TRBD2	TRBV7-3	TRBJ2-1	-	TGTGCCAGCAGCACAGGGACTAGCGGGATTGGGCAGTTCTTC	CASSTGTSGIGQFF
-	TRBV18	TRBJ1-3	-	TGTGCCAGCTCACCATCGGGCCAAACTTTACTCTCTGGAAACACCATATATTTT	CASSPSGQTLLSGNTIYF
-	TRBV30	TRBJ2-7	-	TGTGCCTGGAGTGTATGGGGGGAGGCATACGAGCAGTACTTC	CAWSVWGEAYEQYF
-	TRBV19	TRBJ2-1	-	TGTGCCAGTAGCGGGAGCTCCTACAATGAGCAGTTCTTC	CASSGSSYNEQFF
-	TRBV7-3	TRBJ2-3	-	TGTGCCAGCAGCCTTGGGGGTCGCTGGGATACGCAGTATTTT	CASSLGGRWDTQYF
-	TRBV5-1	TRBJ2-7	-	TGCGCCAGCAGCTTGGAGTCCGGGGTGACCTACGAGCAGTACTTC	CASSLESGVTYEQYF
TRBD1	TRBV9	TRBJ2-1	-	TGTGCCAGCAGTCGCGATCCTAGGGGGCCCTACAATGAGCAGTTCTTC	CASSRDPRGPYNEQFF
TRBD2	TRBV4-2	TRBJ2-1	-	TGTGCCAGCAGCCATGGGACTAGCGGGACCTACAATGAGCAGTTCTTC	CASSHGTSGTYNEQFF
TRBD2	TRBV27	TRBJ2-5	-	TGTGCCAGCTCTGTACGGCGGACTAGCGGGGGGGAAGAGACCCAGTACTTC	CASSVRRTSGGEETQYF
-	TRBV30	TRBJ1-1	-	TGTGCCGTGACACTTTTGAACACTGAAGCTTTCTTT	CAVTLLNTEAFF
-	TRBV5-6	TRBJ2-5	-	TGTGCCAGCAGCCCCGAGGGCCAAGAGACCCAGTACTTC	CASSPEGQETQYF
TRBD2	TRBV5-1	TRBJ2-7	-	TGCGCCAGCAGATCGGGACTAGCGGGGGTACACGAGCAGTACTTC	CASRSGLAGVHEQYF
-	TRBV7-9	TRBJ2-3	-	TGTGCCAGCCGGCTTGGCGAAGCTAGCACAGATACGCAGTATTTT	CASRLGEASTDTQYF
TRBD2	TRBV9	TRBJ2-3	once	TGTGCCAGCAGCGAGCCCGGACTAGCGGGGGCCCTTCCGCAGTATTTT	CASSEPGLAGALPQYF
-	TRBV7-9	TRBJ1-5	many	TGTGCCAGCGCCCCGGGACAACCAAATCAGCCCCAGCATTTT	CASAPGQPNQPQHF
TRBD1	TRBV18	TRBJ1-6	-	TGTGCCAGCTCACCGGGACAGGGAACACCCCTCCACTTT	CASSPGQGTPLHF
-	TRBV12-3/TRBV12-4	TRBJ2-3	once	TGTGCCAGCAGTAACATAGATACGCAGTATTTT	CASSNIDTQYF
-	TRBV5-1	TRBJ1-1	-	TGCGCCAGCAGCTTAAACGCGGGGGCCCACACTGAAGCTTTCTTT	CASSLNAGAHTEAFF
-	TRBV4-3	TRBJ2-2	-	TGCGCCAGCAGCCAAGATTGGCAGGTGAACACCGGGGAGCTGTTTTTT	CASSQDWQVNTGELFF
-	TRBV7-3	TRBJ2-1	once	TGTGCCAGCAGCATCACGGCCTACAATGAGCAGTTCTTC	CASSITAYNEQFF
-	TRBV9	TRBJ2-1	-	TGTGCCAGCAGCGAGGAGAGCTCCTACAATGAGCAGTTCTTC	CASSEESSYNEQFF
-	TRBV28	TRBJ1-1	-	TGTGCCAGCAGTTTAATTGAAGAGGGTGAAGCTTTCTTT	CASSLIEEGEAFF
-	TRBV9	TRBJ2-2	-	TGTGCCAGCAGCGCGACAGGTCACACCGGGGAGCTGTTTTTT	CASSATGHTGELFF
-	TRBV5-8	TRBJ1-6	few	TGTGCCAGCAGAGGGGCGGGGACTTCACCCCTCCACTTT	CASRGAGTSPLHF
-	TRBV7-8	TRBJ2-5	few	TGTGCCAGCAGCTTAGGCCGGGGGACCGAGGCACTCCAAGAGACCCAGTACTTC	CASSLGRGTEALQETQYF
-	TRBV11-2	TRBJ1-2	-	TGTGCCAGCAGCGTCACGGTGGACCCCTTTTCCGGCTACACCTTC	CASSVTVDPFSGYTF
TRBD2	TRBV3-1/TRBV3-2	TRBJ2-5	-	TGTGCCAGCAGTCACGGGACTAGCTGGATGTCCCAGTACTTC	CASSHGTSWMSQYF
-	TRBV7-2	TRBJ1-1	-	TGTGCCAGCAGCTTAGGTCCCGCCAACACTGAAGCTTTCTTT	CASSLGPANTEAFF
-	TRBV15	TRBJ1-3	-	TGTGCCACCAGCAGGAACAGGGCCAGCTCTGGAAACACCATATATTTT	CATSRNRASSGNTIYF
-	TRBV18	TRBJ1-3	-	TGTGCCAGCTCAGCCAGCGATGGAAACACCATATATTTT	CASSASDGNTIYF
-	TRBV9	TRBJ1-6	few	TGTGCCAGCAGCGCCGAAAGCTCCTATAATTCACCCCTCCACTTT	CASSAESSYNSPLHF
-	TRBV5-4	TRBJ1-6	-	TGTGCCAGCAGATCGGGGAATTCACCCCTCCACTTT	CASRSGNSPLHF
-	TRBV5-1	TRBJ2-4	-	TGCGCCAGCAGCTTAGGGGAATTCGGCTTCGAGGGCGACATTCAGTACTTC	CASSLGEFGFEGDIQYF